These 10 T cell receptor beta chains share one sample of origin, sequenced in a study of control samples from healthy donors and cancer patients. The repertoire was sequenced with immunoSEQ multiplex PCR; TCRdb's copy has only in-frame clones and lacks some. The data hold 150,000 to 200,000 clones, with 85% to 90% observed a single time. The sequencing sample was made of blood. These TCRs come from a woman aged 45-65 years in good health.

This clone has only one observation. This CDR3 is CASSQERTSGTSYEQYF. The CDR3 DNA follows: TGCGCCAGCAGCCAGGAAAGGACTAGCGGGACTTCGTACGAGCAGTACTTC. This chain uses TRBV4-3 with TRBJ2-7, with 12 bases matching TRBD2. The CDR3 covers 17 residues. Trimming cost V 3 bases and J 4 bases; bases outside gene matches: 10. Germline CDR1 reads LGHNA; CDR2 reads YSLEER.

The chain is built from TRBV27 and TRBJ1-6, with unresolved D. In germline, CDR1 is MNHEY, CDR2 SMNVEV (reference sequence). The CDR3 is made up of 12 amino acids. The V end lost 6 bases, the J end lost 6 bases, and 6 bases lay between the germline ends. The CDR3: CASRSLNSPLHF. The CDR3 region has the DNA TGTGCCAGCAGATCACTTAATTCACCCCTCCACTTT.

The gene calls are TRBV6-6 and TRBJ1-2, with 9 bases aligning to TRBD1. The CDR3 has 16 amino acids. After removal of 5 bases from V and 1 base from J, the junction contained 8 bases not matched to a gene. Germline CDR1 reads MNHNY; CDR2 reads SVGAGI (reference sequence). Here the CDR3 DNA reads TGTGCCAGCAGTCCCCTAAGGGACAGGGATAACTATGGCTACACCTTC. Translation gives CASSPLRDRDNYGYTF.

Notes on this clone: Relative to the germline gene, one junction end is altered; a read error may explain this. The chain recombines TRBV28 with TRBJ2-7, with D perhaps matching TRBD2 (7 bases). Germline V gene data show CDR1 as MDHEN and CDR2 as SYDVKM. The CDR3 runs 13 residues. The DNA for the CDR3 is TGTGCCAGCAGGCCCAGCGGGGACAATAGGAAGTTCTTC. The encoded protein is CASRPSGDNRKFF.

Remarks on this clone: This CDR3 is also generated by other DNA sequences in the sample. V gene TRBV18 combines with J gene TRBJ2-7, with 9 bases matching TRBD2. Trimming at V came to 3 bases and at J to 1 base, leaving 4 bases not matched to a gene. Germline-derived CDR1 and CDR2 are KGHSH and LQKENI. This CDR3 has 15 amino acids. The CDR3 sequence: CASSPSGGSSYEQYF. In DNA form, the CDR3 reads TGTGCCAGCTCACCGAGCGGGGGGAGTTCCTACGAGCAGTACTTC. Full variable domain (remainder filled in from reference TRBV18 and TRBJ2-7): NAGVMQNPRHLVRRRGQEARLRCSPMKGHSHVYWYRQLPEEGLKFMVYLQKENIIDESGMPKERFSAEFPKEGPSILRIQQVVRGDSAAYFCASSPSGGSSYEQYFGPGTRLTVT.

V gene TRBV14 combines with J gene TRBJ2-4; D gene unclear. This CDR3 is 17 amino acids long. V lost 1 base and J 3 bases, leaving 16 bases between the germline ends. Germline V lookup: CDR1 SGHDN, CDR2 FVKESK. CDR3: CASSQAETTSIKNIQYF. The CDR3 DNA reads as TGTGCCAGCAGCCAAGCCGAGACCACCTCCATCAAAAACATTCAGTACTTC.

A word on this clone: Other DNA sequences in the same sample also yield this CDR3. The V call is TRBV5-6, the J call TRBJ1-1; D unresolved. Trimming left V 1 base short and J 2 bases short, with 6 bases between. The CDR3 loop spans 13 amino acids. CDR1 is SGHDT, CDR2 YYEEEE, per germline. CDR3 residues: CASSLYPNTEAFF. CDR3 DNA: TGTGCCAGCAGCTTGTATCCAAACACTGAAGCTTTCTTT.

V is TRBV19 and J is TRBJ2-3; D is undetermined. From germline, CDR1 is LNHDA and CDR2 SQIVND (reference sequence). V was cut by 3 bases and J by 6 bases, with 13 bases left in between. The CDR3 is 14 residues long. The CDR3 region has the DNA TGTGCCAGTAGTATTGGCCGGATTAGGGATACGCAGTATTTT. It specifies CASSIGRIRDTQYF.

V usage is TRBV5-4 and J usage is TRBJ2-2, with D perhaps matching TRBD1 (5 bases). CDR1 is SGHNT and CDR2 is YYREEE in the germline V gene (reference sequence). With 5 bases removed from V and 6 bases from J, the gap between germline ends came to 11 bases. This CDR3 has 13 amino acids. The chain's CDR3 is CASRPGQAGELFF. The CDR3 coding sequence is TGTGCCAGCAGACCAGGACAAGCCGGGGAGCTGTTTTTT.

This chain uses TRBV18 with TRBJ2-2, with TRBD2 matching 13 bases. Trimming removed 3 bases from V and 6 bases from J; junction bases left unmatched: 4. This CDR3 is built from 16 residues. Germline V CDR1 and CDR2: KGHSH, LQKENI. The CDR3 region is CASSPRTSGSAGELFF. The CDR3, as DNA: TGTGCCAGCTCACCTAGGACTAGCGGGAGCGCCGGGGAGCTGTTTTTT.